The 7 T cell receptor beta chains below were found in one sample sequenced in a study of T cell responses to AZD1222 COVID-19 vaccine. The data were produced by immunoSEQ multiplex PCR, yet TCRdb's version contains in-frame clones alone and is incomplete. Of some 94,000 clones in the sample, 85% to 95% are singletons; the top ten hold roughly 13%. This specimen consisted of peripheral blood, obtained on day 0 of AZD1222 vaccination. These TCRs come from an adult in good health.

This chain links TRBV30 with TRBJ1-1, with 10 bases fitting TRBD1. The trim removed 8 bases at V and 1 base at J, leaving 10 bases unmatched. This CDR3 comprises 15 residues. The germline V gene encodes CDR1 GTSNPN and CDR2 SVGIG (reference sequence). CDR3 DNA: TGTGCCCGTGACCGGGACAGGGGAAGGAACACTGAAGCTTTCTTT. Protein: CARDRDRGRNTEAFF.

The chain is built from TRBV28 and TRBJ2-1; 7 positions match TRBD2. Unmatched junction bases numbered 10, after V lost 5 bases and J lost 6 bases. Germline values: CDR1 MDHEN, CDR2 SYDVKM. The CDR3 extends over 15 amino acids. This CDR3 reads CASSKGGRVSNEQFF. In DNA, the CDR3 is TGTGCCAGCAGTAAGGGCGGGAGAGTGAGCAATGAGCAGTTCTTC. The variable domain in full, completed from reference TRBV28 and TRBJ2-1, reads DVKVTQSSRYLVKRTGEKVFLECVQDMDHENMFWYRQDPGLGLRLIYFSYDVKMKEKGDIPEGYSVSREKKERFSLILESASTNQTSMYLCASSKGGRVSNEQFFGPGTRLTVL.

V gene TRBV21-1 combines with J gene TRBJ2-7; the D call TRBD1 from the table was never checked on the DNA. TRBV21-1 constitutes a pseudogene. This CDR3 has 13 amino acids. CDR3 nucleotides: TGTGCCAGGCCGGGACAGAGTACCTACGAGCAGTACTTC. This translates into CARPGQSTYEQYF.

The chain couples TRBV4-2 to TRBJ2-2; D is unresolved. The CDR3 has 12 amino acids. Germline loops: CDR1 LGHNA, CDR2 YNFKEQ. The V gene lost 5 bases and the J gene lost 2 bases, with 3 bases spanning the gap. CDR3 in DNA: TGTGCCAGCAGCACCAACACCGGGGAGCTGTTTTTT. This encodes CASSTNTGELFF.

The gene calls are TRBV12-3 or TRBV12-4 and TRBJ1-2; no definite D call. Between the trimmed V and J ends, which lost 8 bases and 5 bases, there was a span of 12 bases. The CDR3 has 12 amino acids. The CDR3 sequence is CASYGPSYGYTF. The CDR3, as DNA: TGTGCCAGCTACGGGCCTTCTTATGGCTACACCTTC.

The chain joins TRBV3-1 (or the pseudogene TRBV3-2) to TRBJ2-1; 7 bases line up with TRBD2. Germline V gene sequence: CDR1 LGHDT, CDR2 YNNKEL (reference sequence). This CDR3 spans 13 amino acids. The J segment lost 12 bases and the V segment lost 6 bases, leaving 11 bases of the junction unmatched. The CDR3 protein is CASRGLSSGTQFF. In nucleotides, the CDR3 is TGTGCCAGCAGGGGGCTCTCCAGCGGGACGCAGTTCTTC.

The chain carries TRBV5-1 and TRBJ2-3; 13 bases are a match to TRBD2. CDR3 length equals 16 residues. V was clipped by 4 bases and J by 4 bases; unmatched bases: 6. Germline V gene sequence: CDR1 SGHRS, CDR2 YFSETQ. For the CDR3, the DNA is TGCGCCAGCAGCCCAGGGACTAGCGGGGACGCAGATACGCAGTATTTT. It translates to CASSPGTSGDADTQYF.